This passage covers 3 T cell receptor beta chains from one sample sequenced in a study of cytomegalovirus exposure and HLA in healthy donors. PCR was performed using 60 Vbeta and 13 Jbeta primers. Profiled with immunoSEQ multiplex PCR; TCRdb holds only in-frame clones, not every one. The sample shows tens of thousands of clones, roughly 78% of them seen only once. The sequenced material came from PBMCs. These receptors originate from a male donor in good health and CMV-seropositive.

The count of this clone is one. For the CDR3, the DNA is TGTGCCAGCAGCTTAGCGAGGAACAGGGGATTCGACGAGCAGTACTTC. Translated, it gives CASSLARNRGFDEQYF. The chain is built from TRBV5-4 and TRBJ2-7; 7 nucleotides align to TRBD1. This CDR3 contains 16 residues. Germline CDR1 reads SGHNT; CDR2 reads YYREEE (reference sequence). Germline trimming cut 2 bases from V and 5 bases from J; bases unmatched to any gene: 13.

This chain connects TRBV6-4 to TRBJ2-5; 9 bases align to TRBD1. Looked up from germline, CDR1 is MRHNA and CDR2 is SNTAGT. V lost 2 bases and J lost 5; bases outside the gene matches: 15. The CDR3 totals 18 residues. The CDR3: CASSDPSSGQGRRETQYF. CDR3 bases: TGTGCCAGCAGTGACCCAAGTTCAGGACAGGGGAGGCGGGAGACCCAGTACTTC.

The chain links TRBV27 to TRBJ1-1; D unclear. The CDR3 has 17 amino acids. Trimming removed 6 bases from V and 2 bases from J, with 22 bases in between. In germline, CDR1 is MNHEY, CDR2 SMNVEV (reference sequence). The chain's CDR3 is CASSQTRVLGVNTEAFF. The CDR3 DNA is TGTGCCAGCAGCCAAACTAGGGTTCTCGGGGTCAACACTGAAGCTTTCTTT.